These 13 T cell receptor beta chains share one sample of origin, sequenced in a study of shared clonotypes between healthy human individuals. The assay was immunoSEQ multiplex PCR, and TCRdb's table has in-frame clones only and misses some. This repertoire shows some 2,100,000 clones, approximately 96% found once; its top ten account for 0.1% to 0.15%. Sequencing was performed on naive CD4+ T cells sorted from blood. Subset here: CD45RA+ positively selected. All receptors come from a man aged 18 to 30 in good health.

This clone has a single count. Other DNA sequences of this sample code for an identical CDR3. For the CDR3, the DNA is TGTGCCTGGAGTGTGGGCACCGATCAGCCCCAGCATTTT. Translated, it gives CAWSVGTDQPQHF. The J gene is TRBJ1-5, the V gene TRBV30; D is ambiguous. Trimming cost V 0 bases and J 5 bases, with 8 bases left between them. The CDR3 is 13 residues long. The germline V gene has CDR1 GTSNPN and CDR2 SVGIG (reference sequence). Full variable domain (outside the CDR3, taken from reference TRBV30 and TRBJ1-5): SQTIHQWPATLVQPVGSPLSLECTVEGTSNPNLYWYRQAAGRGLQLLFYSVGIGQISSEVPQNLSASRPQDRQFILSSKKLLLSDSGFYLCAWSVGTDQPQHFGDGTRLSIL.

This clone was seen just once. Other DNA sequences in the sample encode the same CDR3. The gene calls are TRBV5-1 and TRBJ2-1; TRBD2 might be the D (6 bases). V was trimmed by 0 bases and J by 5 bases, leaving 12 bases between them. CDR1 is SGHRS, CDR2 YFSETQ, per germline. CDR3 length equals 15 residues. CDR3 sequence: CASSLVAEPHNEQFF. CDR3 in DNA: TGCGCCAGCAGCTTGGTAGCGGAACCTCACAATGAGCAGTTCTTC.

The V gene is TRBV6-4, the J gene TRBJ2-2, with D perhaps TRBD1 (6 bases). The V end was cut by 5 bases, the J end by 2 bases, with 9 bases between. The CDR3 consists of 14 residues. Germline V gene data show CDR1 as MRHNA and CDR2 as SNTAGT. The CDR3, as DNA: TGTGCCAGCAGTCAGGGACAAAACACCGGGGAGCTGTTTTTT. It translates to CASSQGQNTGELFF.

This clone has just one count. The chain carries TRBV28 and TRBJ1-2, with unresolved D. V was shortened by 2 bases and J by 5 bases, with 15 bases between the two germline ends. CDR1 and CDR2 (germline): MDHEN, SYDVKM. The CDR3 runs 15 residues. The chain's CDR3 is CASSLSGRGSYGYTF. In DNA, the CDR3 is TGTGCCAGCAGTTTAAGCGGTCGGGGTTCGTATGGCTACACCTTC.

The chain is built from TRBV18 and TRBJ2-1; TRBD1 matches at 7 bases. Germline lookup yields CDR1 KGHSH and CDR2 LQKENI. V trimming: 1 base; J trimming: 5 bases; junction bases outside the gene matches: 5. CDR3 length: 15 amino acids. CDR3: CASSPLTGSNNEQFF. In DNA, the CDR3 is TGTGCCAGCTCACCACTGACAGGGTCAAACAATGAGCAGTTCTTC.

V usage is TRBV11-2 and J usage is TRBJ1-2, with a tentative D call TRBD1 (5 bases). The CDR3 is made up of 15 amino acids. The ends were cut back, 5 bases at V and 0 bases at J, with 13 bases in the middle. Germline CDR1 reads SGHAT; CDR2 reads FQNNGV. The CDR3 region is CASSTHRGPNYGYTF. The CDR3 coding sequence is TGTGCCAGCAGCACCCACCGGGGCCCTAACTATGGCTACACCTTC.

Points on this clone: Other nucleotide sequences from this sample produce the same CDR3. The chain uses TRBV6-5 and TRBJ1-2, with 7 bases fitting TRBD1. V was clipped by 5 bases and J by 5 bases; unmatched bases: 2. The V gene's germline CDR1 is MNHEY and CDR2 SVGAGI. This CDR3 comprises 12 residues. The CDR3 nucleotides are TGTGCCAGCAGTAGACAGGGTTATGGCTACACCTTC. Encoded protein: CASSRQGYGYTF.

As concerns this clone: The sample has other DNA sequences that encode this CDR3 too. The V and J genes are TRBV6-5 and TRBJ2-5, with no clear D. Germline assignment: CDR1 MNHEY and CDR2 SVGAGI. CDR3 size: 11 residues. V dropped 8 bases and J dropped 1 base, with 5 bases sitting between them. The CDR3: CASGRQETQYF. Written as DNA, the CDR3 is TGTGCCAGCGGTCGCCAAGAGACCCAGTACTTC.

V is TRBV11-2 and J is TRBJ2-7; D call uncertain. Germline values: CDR1 SGHAT, CDR2 FQNNGV. CDR3 length: 14 residues. V lost 5 bases and J 0 bases, leaving 11 bases between the germline ends. DNA for the CDR3: TGTGCCAGCAGCCCAGAAGTGGGCTCCTACGAGCAGTACTTC. Translated: CASSPEVGSYEQYF.

The rearrangement uses TRBV7-9 and TRBJ1-3, with TRBD1 as a possible D gene (6 bases). CDR3 size: 16 residues. V was cut by 1 base and J by 1 base, with 11 bases left in between. Germline CDR1 is SEHNR and CDR2 is FQNEAQ (reference sequence). The CDR3 loop is CASSLGGGTSGNTIYF. CDR3 DNA sequence: TGTGCCAGCAGCTTAGGAGGGGGTACTTCTGGAAACACCATATATTTT.

This clone has only one observation. CDR3 sequence reads: CASSSDSMGDTQYF. The CDR3 DNA sequence: TGTGCCAGCAGCTCTGACAGCATGGGAGATACGCAGTATTTT. This rearrangement joins TRBV7-3 to TRBJ2-3; TRBD1 is a possible D gene (5 bases). The CDR3 has 14 amino acids. The germline CDR1 and CDR2 sequences are SGHTA and FQGTGA. The V end was cut by 4 bases, the J end by 5 bases, with 13 bases between.

The chain has TRBV5-6 and TRBJ2-7; D gene unclear. This CDR3 contains 14 residues. Germline values: CDR1 SGHDT, CDR2 YYEEEE. The V gene lost 5 bases and the J gene lost 2 bases, with 14 bases spanning the gap. Here the CDR3 reads CASSSAGSPYEQYF. CDR3 sequence (DNA): TGTGCCAGCAGTTCCGCCGGGTCTCCCTACGAGCAGTACTTC.

The chain combines TRBV5-6 with TRBJ1-2, with unresolved D. Looked up from germline, CDR1 is SGHDT and CDR2 is YYEEEE. V gave up 4 bases and J gave up 2 bases, with 12 bases separating them. The CDR3 is 14 residues long. Here the CDR3 reads CASSPGLQNYGYTF. The CDR3 DNA reads TGTGCCAGCAGCCCGGGATTGCAGAACTATGGCTACACCTTC.